This T cell receptor beta chain was identified in a study of molecular identifiers for immune sequencing clone quantification. Trimming left V 8 bases short and J 8 bases short, with 22 bases between. The CDR3 loop spans 14 amino acids. The germline V gene has CDR1 DFQATT and CDR2 SNEGSKA (reference sequence). This clonotype was counted a few times. TCRdb ran MiXCR on the PCR reads and lists one entry per CDR3 protein. The table records about 330,000 distinct CDR3 sequences, roughly 24% of them present only once. The chain recombines TRBV20-1 with TRBJ2-1; tentative D call: TRBD1 (6 bases). The sequencing input was naive CD8+ T cells from blood, with Jurkat cell RNA spiked in. Specified subset: FACS-sorted CD8+CD4-CCR7+CD45RA+ naive T cells. The receptor's source is a human donor in good health. Some libraries in this study had Jurkat cell RNA spiked in. CDR3 residues: CSSPTGTRTDEQFF. The CDR3 DNA follows: TGCAGTTCCCCTACCGGGACCCGGACAGATGAGCAGTTCTTC.